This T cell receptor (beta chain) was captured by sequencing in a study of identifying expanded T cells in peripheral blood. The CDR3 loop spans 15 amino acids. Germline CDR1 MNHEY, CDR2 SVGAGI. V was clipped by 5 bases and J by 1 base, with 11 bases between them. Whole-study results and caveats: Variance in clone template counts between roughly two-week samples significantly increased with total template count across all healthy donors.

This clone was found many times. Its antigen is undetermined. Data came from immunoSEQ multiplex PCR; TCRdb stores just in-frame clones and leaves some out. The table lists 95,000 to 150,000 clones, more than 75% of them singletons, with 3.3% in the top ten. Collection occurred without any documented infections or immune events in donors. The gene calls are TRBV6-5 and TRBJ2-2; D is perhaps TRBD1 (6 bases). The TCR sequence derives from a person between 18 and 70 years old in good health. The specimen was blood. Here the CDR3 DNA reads TGTGCCAGCAGTCGGGACACCAGGAACACCGGGGAGCTGTTTTTT. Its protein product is CASSRDTRNTGELFF.